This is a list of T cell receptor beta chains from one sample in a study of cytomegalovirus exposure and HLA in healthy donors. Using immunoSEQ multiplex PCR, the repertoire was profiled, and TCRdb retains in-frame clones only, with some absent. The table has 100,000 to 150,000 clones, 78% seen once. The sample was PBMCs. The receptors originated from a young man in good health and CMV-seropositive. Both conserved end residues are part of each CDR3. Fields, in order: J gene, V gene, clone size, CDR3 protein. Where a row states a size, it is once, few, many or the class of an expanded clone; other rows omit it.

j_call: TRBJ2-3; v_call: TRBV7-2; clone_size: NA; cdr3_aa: CASSPGGTDTQYF
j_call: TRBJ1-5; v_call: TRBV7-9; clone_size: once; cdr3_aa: CASSLTPGGSGNQPQHF
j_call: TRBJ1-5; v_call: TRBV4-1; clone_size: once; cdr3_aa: CASKRVQGSNQPQHF
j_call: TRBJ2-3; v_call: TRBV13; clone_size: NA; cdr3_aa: CASSWGTSGTDTQYF
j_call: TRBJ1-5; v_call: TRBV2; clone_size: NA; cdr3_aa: CASQGANQPQHF
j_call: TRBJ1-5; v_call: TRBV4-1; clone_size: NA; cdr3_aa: CASSLLPSNQPQHF
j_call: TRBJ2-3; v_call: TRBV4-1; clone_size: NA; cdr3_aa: CASSQEGGGQNADTQYF
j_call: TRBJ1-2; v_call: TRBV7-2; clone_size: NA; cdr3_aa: CASSTTGYIYGYTF
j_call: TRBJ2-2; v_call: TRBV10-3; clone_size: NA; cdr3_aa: CAISDSAGELFF
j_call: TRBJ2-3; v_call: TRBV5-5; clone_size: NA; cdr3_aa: CASSFRSDTQYF
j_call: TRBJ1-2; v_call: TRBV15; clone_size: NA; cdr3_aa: CATSRGPRGIDWSITF
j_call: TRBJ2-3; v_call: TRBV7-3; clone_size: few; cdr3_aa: CASSSGQGTDTQYF
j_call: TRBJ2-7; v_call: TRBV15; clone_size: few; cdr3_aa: CATSGWSGSSYEQYF
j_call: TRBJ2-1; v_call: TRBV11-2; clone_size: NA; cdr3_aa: CASSPGLANEQFF
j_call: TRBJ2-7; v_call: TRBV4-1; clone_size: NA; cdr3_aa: CASSPGTSSAYEQYF
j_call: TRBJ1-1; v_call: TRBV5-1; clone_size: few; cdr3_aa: CASSLWTGGGRNTEAFF
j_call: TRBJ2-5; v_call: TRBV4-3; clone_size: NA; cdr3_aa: CASSQSSGSSGTQYF
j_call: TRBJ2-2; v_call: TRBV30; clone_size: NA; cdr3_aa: CAWKPGLAVRNTGELFF
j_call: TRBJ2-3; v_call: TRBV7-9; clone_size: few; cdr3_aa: CASRGEDPPDTQYF
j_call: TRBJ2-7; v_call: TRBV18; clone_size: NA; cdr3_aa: CASSPNGGPEYF
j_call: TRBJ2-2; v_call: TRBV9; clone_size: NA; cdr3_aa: CASSAFGTANTGELFF
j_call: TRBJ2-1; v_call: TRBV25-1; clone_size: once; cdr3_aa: CASSENTGTGGEQFF
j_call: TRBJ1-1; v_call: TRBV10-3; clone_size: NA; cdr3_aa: CAITIDRGNTEAFF
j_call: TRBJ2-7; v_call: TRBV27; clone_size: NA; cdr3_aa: CASSSSGGSYEQYF
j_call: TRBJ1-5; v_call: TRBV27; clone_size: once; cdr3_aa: CASPRAGGFFQPQHF
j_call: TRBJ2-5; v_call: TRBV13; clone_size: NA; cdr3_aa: CASSLAGETQYF
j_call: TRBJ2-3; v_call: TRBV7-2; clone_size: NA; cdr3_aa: CASSLGVTDRDKYF
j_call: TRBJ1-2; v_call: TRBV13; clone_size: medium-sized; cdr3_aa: CASSPSGGSVYGYTF
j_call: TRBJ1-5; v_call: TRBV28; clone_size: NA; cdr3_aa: CASSPGTGNLQPQHF
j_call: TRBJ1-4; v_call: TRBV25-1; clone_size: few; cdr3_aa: CASSDPSGGRGEKLFF
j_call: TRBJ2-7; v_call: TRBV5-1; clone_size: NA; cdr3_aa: CASSFSASGSYEQYF
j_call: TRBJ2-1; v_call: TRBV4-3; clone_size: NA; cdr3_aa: CASSQERARWISEQFF
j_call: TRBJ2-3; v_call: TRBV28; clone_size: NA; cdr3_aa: CASSSPTFTDTQYF
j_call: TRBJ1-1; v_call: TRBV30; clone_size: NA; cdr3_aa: CAWSAGLEAFF
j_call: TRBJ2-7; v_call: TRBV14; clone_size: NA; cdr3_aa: CASSQEAQPISYEQYF
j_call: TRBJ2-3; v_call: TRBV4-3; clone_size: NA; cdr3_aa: CASSQRLAGGWGTDTQYF
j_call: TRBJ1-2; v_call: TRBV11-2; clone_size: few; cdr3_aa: CASSLSGDYGYTF
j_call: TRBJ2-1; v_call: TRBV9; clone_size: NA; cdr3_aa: CASSVLGLAGVHEQFF
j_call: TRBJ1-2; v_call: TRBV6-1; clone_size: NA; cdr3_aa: CASSVGRWMTGYTF
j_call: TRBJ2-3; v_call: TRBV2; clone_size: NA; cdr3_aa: CASTPTSGRTDTQYF
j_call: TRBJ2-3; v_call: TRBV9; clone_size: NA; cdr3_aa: CASSPRTSGMKDTQYF
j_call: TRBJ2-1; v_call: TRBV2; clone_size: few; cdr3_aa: CASTSGSGKQFF
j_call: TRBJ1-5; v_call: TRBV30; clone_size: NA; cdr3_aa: CAWSVLSGSGNQPQHF